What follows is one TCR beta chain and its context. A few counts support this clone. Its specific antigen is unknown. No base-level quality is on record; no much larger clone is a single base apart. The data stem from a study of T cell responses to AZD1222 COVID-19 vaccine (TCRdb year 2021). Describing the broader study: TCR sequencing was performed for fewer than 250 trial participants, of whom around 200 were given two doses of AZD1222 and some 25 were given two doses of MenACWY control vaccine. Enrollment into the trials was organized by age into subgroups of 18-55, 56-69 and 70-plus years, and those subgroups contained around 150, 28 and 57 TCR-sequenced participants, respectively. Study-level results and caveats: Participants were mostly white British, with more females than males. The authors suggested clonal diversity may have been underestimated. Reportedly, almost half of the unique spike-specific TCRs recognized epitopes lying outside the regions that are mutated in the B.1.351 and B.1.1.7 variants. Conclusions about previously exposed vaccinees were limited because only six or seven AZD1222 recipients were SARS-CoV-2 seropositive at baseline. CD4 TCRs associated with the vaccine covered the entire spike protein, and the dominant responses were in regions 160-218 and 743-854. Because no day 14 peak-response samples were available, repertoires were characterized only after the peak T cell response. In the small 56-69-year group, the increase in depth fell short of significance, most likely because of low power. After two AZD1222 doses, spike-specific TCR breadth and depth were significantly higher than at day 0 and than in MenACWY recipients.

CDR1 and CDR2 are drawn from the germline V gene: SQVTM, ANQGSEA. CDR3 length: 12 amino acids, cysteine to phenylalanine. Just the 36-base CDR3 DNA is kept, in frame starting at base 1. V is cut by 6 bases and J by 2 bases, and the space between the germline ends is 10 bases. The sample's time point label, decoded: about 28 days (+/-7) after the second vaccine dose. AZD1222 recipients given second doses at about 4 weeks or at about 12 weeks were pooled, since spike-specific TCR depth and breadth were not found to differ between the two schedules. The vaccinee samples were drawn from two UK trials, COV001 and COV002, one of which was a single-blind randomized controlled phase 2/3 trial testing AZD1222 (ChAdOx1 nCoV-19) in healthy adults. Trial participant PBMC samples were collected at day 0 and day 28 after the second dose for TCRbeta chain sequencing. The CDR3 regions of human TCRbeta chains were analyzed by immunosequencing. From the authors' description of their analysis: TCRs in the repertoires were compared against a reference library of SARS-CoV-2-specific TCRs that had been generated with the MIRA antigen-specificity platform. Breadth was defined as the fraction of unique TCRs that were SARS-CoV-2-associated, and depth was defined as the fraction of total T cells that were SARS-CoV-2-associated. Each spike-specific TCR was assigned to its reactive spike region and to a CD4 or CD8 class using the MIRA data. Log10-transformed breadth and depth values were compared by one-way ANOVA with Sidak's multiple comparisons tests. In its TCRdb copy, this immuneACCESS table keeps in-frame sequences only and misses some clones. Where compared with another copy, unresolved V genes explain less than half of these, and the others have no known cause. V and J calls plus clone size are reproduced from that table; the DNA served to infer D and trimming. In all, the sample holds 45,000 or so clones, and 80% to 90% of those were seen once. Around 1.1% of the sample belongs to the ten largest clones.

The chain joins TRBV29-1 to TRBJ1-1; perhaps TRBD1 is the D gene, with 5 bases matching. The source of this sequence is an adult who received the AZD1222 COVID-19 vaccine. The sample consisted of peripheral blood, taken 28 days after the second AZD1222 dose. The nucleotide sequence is TGCAGCGTAGGGGTTGCCAACACTGAAGCTTTCTTT. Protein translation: CSVGVANTEAFF.